This T cell receptor (beta chain) appears in the sequencing data of a study of regulatory T cells in long-lasting Graves disease. Many counts were recorded for this clonotype. The antigen is unknown. Study-wide points: Favoring TRBV28, TRBJ1-2 and TRBJ2-5 was a feature seen in persistent disease. The TCR repertoire of persistent Graves' patients was less diverse than that of newly diagnosed ones.

V was shortened by 5 bases and J by 8 bases, with 24 bases between the two germline ends. CDR1 is MDHEN, CDR2 SYDVKM, per germline. The CDR3 consists of 16 residues. The time point is: persistent/refractory GD, antithyroid drugs over 5 years with positive TRAb. PBMC RNA served as the TCR library source. EDTA tubes received nine milliliters of collected peripheral blood. The TCR beta library used iRepertoire HTBI primers with Arm-PCR amplification of CDR3. TCRdb fed the multiplex PCR reads into MiXCR, producing one record per CDR3 protein. The repertoire holds some 470,000 distinct CDR3 sequences, with roughly 21% as singletons.

The chain has TRBV28 and TRBJ1-2, with D hard to call. The clonotype originates from a female donor with Graves disease. Sequenced here: peripheral blood mononuclear cells (PBMCs), sampled when the disease was refractory, from a patient treated with antithyroid drugs. CDR3: CASSPTYRGAQEGYTF. In nucleotides, the CDR3 is TGTGCCAGCAGTCCGACTTACAGAGGAGCCCAGGAAGGCTACACCTTC.